This note documents a single TCR beta chain sequence. Its antigen remains unknown. This library used approximately 370 ng RNA and molecular barcoded adaptors spanning alpha/delta and beta/gamma chains. TCRdb re-derived calls from the reads in MiXCR, one entry per CDR3 protein. This table has over 50,000 distinct CDR3 sequences, about 19% appearing once. With 3 bases clipped from V and 9 bases from J, the junction kept 18 bases outside the gene matches. This CDR3 spans 18 amino acids. From germline, CDR1 is SGHVS and CDR2 FQNEAQ. These data belong to a study of read filtering for tumor transcriptome and immune sequencing. Looking at the study overall: DNase treatment preceded whole-transcriptome library preparation. Per sample, TCR-region reads ranged about 3.5 to 11 million by IR-seq, about 75 to 1273 by RNA-seq.

Regarding the study as a whole: Correlation between methods rose after single-read clonotypes were removed. Approximately 82% of IR-seq clonotypes had a single read, yet these held about 3.5% of reads.

This chain uses TRBV7-8 with TRBJ2-1; 9 bases match TRBD2. Input material: a population of CD138-negative cells sorted from bone marrow. The TCR was taken from a donor aged 40 or older with multiple myeloma. The CDR3 sequence: CASSLGVAGAGGPFEQFF. The CDR3 bases are TGTGCCAGCAGCTTGGGGGTCGCCGGGGCGGGGGGGCCGTTTGAGCAGTTCTTC. Full variable domain (outside the CDR3, taken from reference TRBV7-8 and TRBJ2-1): GAGVSQSPRYKVAKRGQDVALRCDPISGHVSLFWYQQALGQGPEFLTYFQNEAQLDKSGLPSDRFFAERPEGSVSTLKIQRTQQEDSAVYLCASSLGVAGAGGPFEQFFGPGTRLTVL.